The 30 T cell receptor beta chains below come from one sample, sequenced in a study of response to subunit inactivated influenza vaccine. TCRdb passed the RT-PCR reads through MiXCR, listing each CDR3 protein once. This sample has more than 150,000 distinct CDR3 sequences; over 8.5% occur once, and the top ten carry 35% to 40%. This specimen was CD8+ T cells sorted from PBMCs, taken around 25 months after vaccination. Receptor source: a man between 50 and 69 years old who received an inactivated influenza vaccine.

The gene calls are TRBV20-1 and TRBJ2-1; TRBD2 matches at 7 bases. The germline CDR1 and CDR2 sequences are DFQATT and SNEGSKA (reference sequence). The ends lost 3 bases at V and 1 base at J; junction bases unmatched: 6. CDR3 length: 15 amino acids. In DNA, the CDR3 is TGCAGTGCTAGGCTCCTAGCGGCTTCCTACAATGAGCAGTTCTTC. It encodes CSARLLAASYNEQFF.

This clonotype has a count of ten or more. This chain links TRBV28 with TRBJ2-7, with no clear D. This CDR3 spans 17 amino acids. From germline, CDR1 is MDHEN and CDR2 SYDVKM. Trimming took off 1 base at V and 3 bases at J, with 19 bases between the two ends. This chain's CDR3 is CASSLLAGQVVFYEQYF. CDR3 nucleotides: TGTGCCAGCAGTTTATTGGCCGGGCAGGTCGTCTTCTACGAGCAGTACTTC.

In this sample, this clonotype turned up a few times. The genes are TRBV12-3 or TRBV12-4 and TRBJ2-1; D gene unclear. Trimming stripped 5 bases from V and 4 bases from J, with 18 bases between. The CDR3 covers 16 residues. CDR3 in amino acids: CASSPHQNPAYNEQFF. DNA for the CDR3: TGTGCCAGCAGTCCCCACCAGAACCCGGCTTACAATGAGCAGTTCTTC.

This clonotype was seen a few times. The V gene is TRBV24-1, the J gene TRBJ2-1; 11 nucleotides align to TRBD2. The CDR3 contains 16 residues. Germline V gene sequence: CDR1 KGHDR, CDR2 SFDVKD. Trimming removed 3 bases from V and 7 bases from J; junction bases left unmatched: 7. The CDR3 region has the DNA TGTGCCACCAGTGATCTTAGCGGGAGGGAGACGAATGAGCAGTTCTTC. This sequence encodes CATSDLSGRETNEQFF.

The table lists this clonotype with a few counts. V and J are TRBV6-1 and TRBJ1-2; D is possibly TRBD1 (5 bases). This CDR3 has 16 residues. In germline, CDR1 is MNHNS, CDR2 SASEGT. V lost 4 bases and J 6 bases, leaving 21 bases between the germline ends. Here the CDR3 DNA reads TGTGCCAGCAGTGCCACGTGGGGGAGAATGAGGGATGGCTACACCTTC. Its protein product is CASSATWGRMRDGYTF.

V gene TRBV10-2 combines with J gene TRBJ2-2; 10 bases map to TRBD2. Germline-derived CDR1 and CDR2 are WSHSY and SAAADI. J lost 4 bases, V lost 6 bases, and 5 bases had no gene match. The CDR3 length is 15 residues. CDR3 protein: CASRTGTSVTGELFF. The CDR3 nucleotides read TGCGCCAGCAGGACCGGGACTAGCGTCACCGGGGAGCTGTTTTTT.

This clonotype has just a few counts. The chain combines TRBV20-1 with TRBJ2-1; TRBD2 agrees at 10 bases. The germline V gene encodes CDR1 DFQATT and CDR2 SNEGSKA (reference sequence). The CDR3 has 16 residues. V lost 6 bases and J lost 1; bases outside the gene matches: 9. For the CDR3, the DNA is TGCAGTGCCATACCCCTAGCGGGAGTGTCCTACAATGAGCAGTTCTTC. Translation gives CSAIPLAGVSYNEQFF.

This clonotype was seen more than once but under ten times. This rearrangement joins TRBV12-3 or TRBV12-4 to TRBJ2-7; D is perhaps TRBD1 (6 bases). Trimming left V 5 bases short and J 2 bases short, with 10 bases between. The CDR3 consists of 13 residues. CDR3 in DNA: TGTGCCAGCAGTCCACGGGACACCTACGAGCAGTACTTC. Encoded protein: CASSPRDTYEQYF.

This clonotype occurred many times. The chain carries TRBV9 and TRBJ2-7; 7 nucleotides match TRBD1. The V gene's germline CDR1 is SGDLS and CDR2 YYNGEE. The CDR3 spans 14 residues. With 4 bases clipped from V and 5 bases from J, the junction kept 9 bases outside the gene matches. CDR3 loop: CASSPPGTDDEQYF. DNA of the CDR3: TGTGCCAGCAGCCCCCCCGGGACAGATGACGAGCAGTACTTC.

This clonotype was seen only a few times. The rearrangement links TRBV6-2 or TRBV6-3 to TRBJ2-4; 8 bases are a match to TRBD2. Germline CDR1 MNHEY, CDR2 SVGEGT. Germline trimming cut 0 bases from V and 5 bases from J; bases unmatched to any gene: 18. This CDR3 spans 20 amino acids. The DNA of the CDR3 is TGTGCCAGCAGTTACTCGATCAGCGGGGGTATTGACTTGGACCAAAACATTCAGTACTTC. Residues: CASSYSISGGIDLDQNIQYF.

The chain is built from TRBV6-5 and TRBJ2-7; the match to TRBD1 covers 10 bases. CDR3 length: 16 amino acids. CDR1 and CDR2 from the germline V gene are MNHEY and SVGAGI. J was trimmed by 2 bases and V by 4 bases; bases with no gene match: 8. The CDR3, as DNA: TGTGCCAGCAGTTTTCTGACAGGGGGCAGACCCTACGAGCAGTACTTC. Translating gives CASSFLTGGRPYEQYF.

The CDR3 protein is CSARNGEAQYF. In nucleotides, the CDR3 is TGCAGTGCTAGGAATGGTGAGGCCCAGTACTTC. This chain links TRBV20-1 with TRBJ2-5; D is ambiguous. Deletions cut 3 bases from V and 9 bases from J, with 11 bases between. CDR1 and CDR2 (germline): DFQATT, SNEGSKA (reference sequence). This CDR3 spans 11 amino acids.

This clonotype was counted only a few times. CDR3 sequence (DNA): TGTGCCAGCAGAAGTAGGGTGAACACTGAAGCTTTCTTT. Translating it yields CASRSRVNTEAFF. This sequence joins TRBV2 and TRBJ1-1; no firm D call. The CDR3 is made up of 13 amino acids. CDR1 and CDR2 (germline): SNHLY, FYNNEI. V lost 6 bases to trimming and J lost 0 bases, with 8 bases between them. Looking up the rest from reference TRBV2 and TRBJ1-1 gives the full variable domain: EPEVTQTPSHQVTQMGQEVILRCVPISNHLYFYWYRQILGQKVEFLVSFYNNEISEKSEIFDDQFSVERPDGSNFTLKIRSTKLEDSAMYFCASRSRVNTEAFFGQGTRLTVV.

The sample holds a few counts of this clonotype. This chain uses TRBV28 with TRBJ2-3, with 13 bases that match TRBD2. CDR1 is MDHEN, CDR2 SYDVKM, per germline. V shed 1 base, J shed 7 bases, and the junction held 14 bases outside the gene matches. This CDR3 is 19 amino acids long. The DNA of the CDR3 is TGTGCCAGCAGTTTATTACTGTCTGGCACTAGCGGGAGGGGTTATACGCAGTATTTT. This translates into CASSLLLSGTSGRGYTQYF. The full variable domain, in which reference TRBV28 and TRBJ2-3 provide the parts outside the CDR3, is DVKVTQSSRYLVKRTGEKVFLECVQDMDHENMFWYRQDPGLGLRLIYFSYDVKMKEKGDIPEGYSVSREKKERFSLILESASTNQTSMYLCASSLLLSGTSGRGYTQYFGPGTRLTVL.

V usage is TRBV9 and J usage is TRBJ2-1, with D possibly being TRBD1 or TRBD2 (5 bases each). This CDR3 is 14 amino acids long. V lost 7 bases, J lost 8 bases, and 19 bases lay in between. The germline gives CDR1 SGDLS, CDR2 YYNGEE. The CDR3 sequence: CASVRDPGSHEQFF. As DNA, the CDR3 is TGTGCCAGCGTCCGGGACCCTGGCTCCCATGAGCAGTTCTTC.

This clonotype was detected ten times or more. The DNA for the CDR3 is TGCGCCAGCAGCGCCAGACAGGGAACTAACTATGGCTACACCTTC. Protein: CASSARQGTNYGYTF. The chain recombines TRBV5-1 with TRBJ1-2, with TRBD1 matching over 7 bases. With V trimmed by 4 bases and J by 0 bases, 6 bases remained unmatched. The germline CDR1 and CDR2 sequences are SGHRS and YFSETQ. CDR3 length: 15 amino acids.

This clonotype was detected only a few times. The rearrangement links TRBV20-1 to TRBJ2-7; a weak D match, TRBD1 (5 bases). The V gene's germline CDR1 is DFQATT and CDR2 SNEGSKA (reference sequence). V shed 6 bases and J shed 4 bases, with 13 bases lying between them. The length of the CDR3 is 12 residues. The CDR3 reads CSARAFGYEQYF. Written as DNA, the CDR3 is TGCAGTGCCAGGGCCTTCGGATACGAGCAGTACTTC.

In its sample, this clonotype was seen a few times. The chain combines TRBV13 with TRBJ1-6; 8 bases are a match to TRBD1. Germline CDR1 PRHDT, CDR2 FYEKMQ (reference sequence). Trimming at V came to 0 bases and at J to 5 bases, leaving 0 bases not matched to a gene. This CDR3 region has 15 residues. The CDR3 sequence: CASSLGTGDNSPLHF. Written as DNA, the CDR3 is TGTGCCAGCAGCTTAGGGACAGGGGATAATTCACCCCTCCACTTT.

This clonotype was counted a few times. This chain connects TRBV3-1 to TRBJ2-3; no reliable D call. The CDR3 has 17 amino acids. The V gene's germline CDR1 is LGHDT and CDR2 YNNKEL (reference sequence). Deletions cut 0 bases from V and 4 bases from J, with 17 bases between. The chain's CDR3 is CASSQDWVESWSDTQYF. The CDR3 nucleotides are TGTGCCAGCAGCCAAGATTGGGTAGAAAGTTGGTCAGATACGCAGTATTTT.

This clonotype has only a few counts. An end of the junction does not agree with germline; a read error may underlie this. The chain is built from TRBV4-1 and TRBJ2-1; 7 positions match TRBD1. The germline CDR1 and CDR2 sequences are MGHRA and YSYEKL. This CDR3 region has 13 residues. CDR3 loop: CASSQDRNRGMAF. CDR3 coding DNA: TGCGCCAGCAGCCAAGATCGAAACAGGGGAATGGCCTTC.

This chain connects TRBV2 to TRBJ2-5; D gene uncertain. The CDR3 sequence is 13 residues long. From germline, CDR1 is SNHLY and CDR2 FYNNEI. Trimming took off 4 bases at V and 1 base at J, with 7 bases between the two ends. The CDR3 nucleotides read TGTGCCAGCAGTGTTGCGGTCCAAGAGACCCAGTACTTC. Its translation is CASSVAVQETQYF.

This clonotype has ten or more counts. The gene calls are TRBV9 and TRBJ2-7; 7 bases are shared with TRBD1. Losses at the gene ends were 4 bases for V and 3 bases for J; bases not matched to a gene: 4. Germline loops: CDR1 SGDLS, CDR2 YYNGEE. This CDR3 spans 13 amino acids. The CDR3 bases are TGTGCCAGCAGCCCCCGACAGGGCTACGAGCAGTACTTC. Residues: CASSPRQGYEQYF.

The sample holds a few counts of this clonotype. The gene calls are TRBV4-1 and TRBJ2-1, with D maybe TRBD2 (5 bases). Germline assignment: CDR1 MGHRA and CDR2 YSYEKL. The CDR3 contains 15 residues. V lost 4 bases and J lost 9, with 19 bases in between. CDR3 sequence: CASSPSWLADGEQFF. The CDR3 region has the DNA TGCGCCAGCAGCCCTTCGTGGCTAGCCGACGGTGAGCAGTTCTTC.

This chain joins TRBV30 and TRBJ2-2, with D perhaps matching TRBD2 (5 bases). The germline gives CDR1 GTSNPN, CDR2 SVGIG (reference sequence). Trimming took off 4 bases at V and 7 bases at J, with 7 bases between the two ends. The CDR3 totals 11 residues. This CDR3 reads CAWNEGGELFF. In nucleotides, the CDR3 is TGTGCCTGGAACGAGGGCGGGGAGCTGTTTTTT.

This clonotype has more than one count but fewer than ten. This chain joins TRBV11-1 and TRBJ2-3, with 14 bases lining up with TRBD2. Germline CDR1 is SGHAT and CDR2 is FQDESV (reference sequence). V lost 5 bases, J lost 0 bases, and 7 bases stayed unmatched. The CDR3 sequence is 18 residues long. CDR3: CASSTAGTSGRSTDTQYF. Here the CDR3 DNA reads TGTGCCAGCAGCACGGCCGGGACTAGCGGGAGAAGCACAGATACGCAGTATTTT. The full variable domain, in which reference TRBV11-1 and TRBJ2-3 provide the parts outside the CDR3, is EAEVAQSPRYKITEKSQAVAFWCDPISGHATLYWYRQILGQGPELLVQFQDESVVDDSQLPKDRFSAERLKGVDSTLKIQPAELGDSAMYLCASSTAGTSGRSTDTQYFGPGTRLTVL.

The V call is TRBV11-2, the J call TRBJ2-7; D is uncertain. There are 14 residues in the CDR3. Trimming removed 5 bases at V and 4 bases at J, with 15 bases between. CDR1 and CDR2 (germline): SGHAT, FQNNGV. The CDR3 sequence is CASSVSQMRYEQYF. CDR3 DNA sequence: TGTGCCAGCAGCGTATCGCAAATGAGGTACGAGCAGTACTTC. Supplemented by reference TRBV11-2 and TRBJ2-7, the full variable domain reads EAGVAQSPRYKIIEKRQSVAFWCNPISGHATLYWYQQILGQGPKLLIQFQNNGVVDDSQLPKDRFSAERLKGVDSTLKIQPAKLEDSAVYLCASSVSQMRYEQYFGPGTRLTVT.

The V call is TRBV6-5, the J call TRBJ1-1; no definite D call. CDR3 length: 14 amino acids. The V gene lost 2 bases and the J gene lost 0 bases, with 7 bases spanning the gap. The germline gives CDR1 MNHEY, CDR2 SVGAGI. In DNA form, the CDR3 reads TGTGCCAGCAGTTACCTCCGAATGAACACTGAAGCTTTCTTT. Translation gives CASSYLRMNTEAFF.

This clonotype appeared a few times. The V call is TRBV20-1, the J call TRBJ2-1; 7 bases are shared with TRBD2. J lost 5 bases, V lost 3 bases, and 7 bases had no gene match. The germline gives CDR1 DFQATT, CDR2 SNEGSKA (reference sequence). CDR3 length equals 14 residues. CDR3 amino acids: CSASNLAVDNEQFF. In nucleotides, the CDR3 is TGCAGTGCTAGTAATCTAGCGGTCGACAATGAGCAGTTCTTC.

This clonotype was detected only a few times. CDR3: CASSLGWEGQGNEQFF. The DNA for the CDR3 is TGTGCCAGCAGCTTAGGGTGGGAGGGCCAGGGCAATGAGCAGTTCTTC. The rearrangement joins TRBV13 to TRBJ2-1; 7 bases line up with TRBD2. With V trimmed by 0 bases and J by 6 bases, 8 bases remained unmatched. Germline V gene sequence: CDR1 PRHDT, CDR2 FYEKMQ (reference sequence). The CDR3 runs to 16 residues.

The chain is built from TRBV10-3 and TRBJ1-1; TRBD1 aligns across 7 bases. After removal of 4 bases from V and 5 bases from J, the junction contained 7 bases not matched to a gene. Germline CDR1 and CDR2: ENHRY and SYGVKD. The CDR3 runs to 14 residues. In DNA, the CDR3 is TGTGCCATCAGTGTCAACAGGGGATGGACTGAAGCTTTCTTT. Translated: CAISVNRGWTEAFF.